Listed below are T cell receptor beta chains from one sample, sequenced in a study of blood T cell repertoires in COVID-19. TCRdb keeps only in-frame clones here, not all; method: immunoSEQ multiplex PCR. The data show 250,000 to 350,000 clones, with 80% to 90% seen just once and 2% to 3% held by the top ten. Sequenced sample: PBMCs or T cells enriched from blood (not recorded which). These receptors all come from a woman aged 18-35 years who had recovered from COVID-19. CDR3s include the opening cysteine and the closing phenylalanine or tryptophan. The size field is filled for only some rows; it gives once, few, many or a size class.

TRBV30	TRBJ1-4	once	CAYSVTGRGGATNEKLFF
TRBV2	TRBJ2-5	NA	CASREGAATRQETQYF
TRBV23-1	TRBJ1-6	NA	CASSQWDRPSYDYNSPLHF
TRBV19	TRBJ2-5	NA	CASSKGTVQETQYF
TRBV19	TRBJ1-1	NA	CASSIVVDTEAFF
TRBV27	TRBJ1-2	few	CASTRGQGMGGYTF
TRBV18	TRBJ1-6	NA	CASRDRASPLHF
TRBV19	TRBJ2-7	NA	CASSAGGAYEQYF
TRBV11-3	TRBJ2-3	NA	CASSAGGTSGTDTQYF
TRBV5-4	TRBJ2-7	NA	CASSLAPGQGHYEQYF
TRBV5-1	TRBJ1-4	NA	CASSLARDRREKLFF
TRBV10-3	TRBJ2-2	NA	CAISDRGQGTGELFF
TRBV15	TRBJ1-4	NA	CATRIREGRANEKLFF
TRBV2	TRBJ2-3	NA	CASSEGGRLTDTQYF
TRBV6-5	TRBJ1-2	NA	CASSPGVYGYTF
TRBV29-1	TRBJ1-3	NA	CSVENSGNTIYF
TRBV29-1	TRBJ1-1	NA	CSVGTGVRNTEAFF
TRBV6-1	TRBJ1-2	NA	CASSEASGGYGYTF
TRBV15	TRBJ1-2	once	CATSRDPQGTDGYTF
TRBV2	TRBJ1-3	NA	CASSEVGSSGNTIYF
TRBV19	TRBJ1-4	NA	CASSPREEKLFF
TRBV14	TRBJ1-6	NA	CASSQDGRGGSPLHF
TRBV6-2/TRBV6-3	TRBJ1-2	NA	CASSRDTRRDNYGYTF
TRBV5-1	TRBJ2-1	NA	CASSFEVRNEQFF
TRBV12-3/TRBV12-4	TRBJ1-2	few	CASGTVYGYTF
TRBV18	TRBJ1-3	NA	CASSEAQGRGDTIYF
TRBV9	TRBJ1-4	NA	CASSPRTGWNEKLFF
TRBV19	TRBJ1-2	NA	CASSIQGADYGYTF
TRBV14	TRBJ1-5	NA	CASSQAGNQPQHF
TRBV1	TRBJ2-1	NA	CTSSPGTTSGVINEQFF